One sample yielded the 13 T cell receptor beta chains listed below, sequenced in a study of blood T cell repertoires in COVID-19. The protocol was immunoSEQ multiplex PCR, while the TCRdb copy is restricted to in-frame clones and leaves out a portion. The sample carries fewer than 300,000 clones, 85% recorded once. Sequencing was performed on peripheral blood. Source of these receptors: a human donor in a cohort sampled during active COVID-19.

The gene calls are TRBV19 and TRBJ1-2; maybe TRBD1 (5 bases). Germline V gene sequence: CDR1 LNHDA, CDR2 SQIVND (reference sequence). Trimming removed 8 bases from V and 2 bases from J, with 24 bases in between. This CDR3 region has 17 residues. In DNA form, the CDR3 reads TGTGCCAGTCGAACCATACAGGAAGGCCCTTCGAACTATGGCTACACCTTC. Translation gives CASRTIQEGPSNYGYTF.

The table lists this clone with many counts. The chain links TRBV7-8 to TRBJ2-1; TRBD2 agrees at 7 bases. Losses at the gene ends were 8 bases for V and 8 bases for J; bases not matched to a gene: 15. Germline values: CDR1 SGHVS, CDR2 FQNEAQ. The CDR3 is made up of 15 amino acids. The CDR3 DNA reads as TGTGCCAGCCGAGGGCGGGAGCGCTTTCGTGATGAGCAGTTCTTC. Its translation is CASRGRERFRDEQFF.

The J gene is TRBJ2-1, the V gene TRBV7-2, with D possibly being TRBD2 (6 bases). Germline-derived CDR1 and CDR2 are SGHTA and FQGNSA. This CDR3 contains 12 residues. Trimming cost V 7 bases and J 14 bases, with 18 bases left between them. CDR3 DNA sequence: TGTGCCAGCACCCCTGGGGCTAGCGCCGAGTTCTTC. The encoded protein is CASTPGASAEFF.

This rearrangement joins TRBV3-1 (or the pseudogene TRBV3-2) to TRBJ2-3; 14 positions match TRBD2. Trimming at V came to 3 bases and at J to 6 bases, leaving 5 bases not matched to a gene. Germline CDR1 reads LGHDT; CDR2 reads YNNKEL (reference sequence). This CDR3 is built from 16 residues. The CDR3 nucleotides read TGTGCCAGCAGCCAGGCCGGACTAGCGGGAGGCGATACGCAGTATTTT. Its protein product is CASSQAGLAGGDTQYF.

The chain is built from TRBV7-9 and TRBJ2-5; 9 nucleotides agree with TRBD2. With 3 bases clipped from V and 5 bases from J, the junction kept 4 bases outside the gene matches. Germline V gene sequence: CDR1 SEHNR, CDR2 FQNEAQ (reference sequence). CDR3 size: 14 residues. This CDR3 is CASSFGGRVETQYF. In nucleotides, the CDR3 is TGTGCCAGCAGCTTTGGCGGGAGGGTGGAGACCCAGTACTTC.

The chain couples TRBV6-1 to TRBJ1-2; D not certain. Trimming removed 1 base at V and 6 bases at J, with 9 bases between. Germline V gene lookup returns CDR1 MNHNS and CDR2 SASEGT. The CDR3 runs to 13 residues. Here the CDR3 reads CASSEGYPDGYTF. The CDR3 region has the DNA TGTGCCAGCAGTGAAGGTTATCCTGATGGCTACACCTTC.

The chain recombines TRBV6-5 with TRBJ1-2, with 10 nucleotides matching TRBD1. The CDR3 sequence is 15 residues long. Germline V gene lookup returns CDR1 MNHEY and CDR2 SVGAGI. V trimming: 5 bases; J trimming: 6 bases; junction bases outside the gene matches: 9. CDR3 protein: CASSLPGQGTNGYTF. The CDR3 coding sequence is TGTGCCAGCAGTCTTCCGGGACAGGGGACTAATGGCTACACCTTC.

V and J are TRBV11-2 and TRBJ2-3; D is unclear. This CDR3 comprises 16 residues. Trimming left V 1 base short and J 2 bases short, with 13 bases between. Germline CDR1 reads SGHAT; CDR2 reads FQNNGV. CDR3 nucleotides: TGTGCCAGCAGCTTAGTATCGATTAGATCCACAGATACGCAGTATTTT. As protein: CASSLVSIRSTDTQYF.

The CDR3 DNA reads as TGTGCCAGCAGCCCATGGACAGGGGGTACCTACGAGCAGTACTTC. The encoded protein is CASSPWTGGTYEQYF. The chain has TRBV7-9 and TRBJ2-7; 10 nucleotides match TRBD1. After removal of 5 bases from V and 2 bases from J, the junction contained 6 bases not matched to a gene. Germline values: CDR1 SEHNR, CDR2 FQNEAQ (reference sequence). The CDR3 contains 15 residues.

The J gene is TRBJ2-7, the V gene TRBV23-1; a possible D gene is TRBD1 (6 bases). TRBV23-1 belongs to the ORF category, with a function that is uncertain. The CDR3 extends over 14 amino acids. The V gene lost 2 bases and the J gene lost 5 bases, with 13 bases spanning the gap. In DNA form, the CDR3 reads TGCGCCAGCAGTCAACCTGACAGGATCCACGAGCAGTACTTC. Translated: CASSQPDRIHEQYF.

J is TRBJ2-7 and V is TRBV25-1, with TRBD2 identical over 7 bases. With V trimmed by 4 bases and J by 0 bases, 3 bases remained unmatched. Germline V gives CDR1 MGHDK, CDR2 SYGVNS. This CDR3 is 14 amino acids long. The CDR3 DNA reads as TGTGCCAGCAGTGGAGCGGGGTACTCCTACGAGCAGTACTTC. Translation gives CASSGAGYSYEQYF.

This clone has more than one count but fewer than ten. The chain couples TRBV19 to TRBJ2-5; 8 bases agree with TRBD2. V was pared by 4 bases and J by 2 bases, with 3 bases of the junction left unmatched. The CDR3 consists of 14 residues. Germline V gene data show CDR1 as LNHDA and CDR2 as SQIVND (reference sequence). The CDR3 spells CASSTVAGQETQYF. CDR3 in DNA: TGTGCCAGTAGTACGGTAGCGGGACAAGAGACCCAGTACTTC.

The chain employs TRBV6-2 or TRBV6-3 and TRBJ2-4; weak D call: TRBD1 (5 bases). Germline-derived CDR1 and CDR2 are MNHEY and SVGEGT. The length of the CDR3 is 14 residues. V was shortened by 5 bases and J by 2 bases, with 10 bases between the two germline ends. For the CDR3, the DNA is TGTGCCAGCAGTCCAGACAGATCCAAAAACATTCAGTACTTC. The encoded protein is CASSPDRSKNIQYF.